This T cell receptor beta chain was sequenced for a study of T cell repertoires in cytomegalovirus infection. Study overall: Alongside well-studied HLA-B-restricted CMV epitopes, recently identified HLA-C-restricted CMV epitopes were also used. Evidence of both CMV infection and a matching HLA type came from public TCR beta signatures. Study-level findings and limits: It was HLA-C-restricted CMV-specific TCR beta clonotypes that dominated the response ex vivo. The cumulative frequency of public TCR beta families identified carriers of CMV plus the relevant HLA.

This clonotype has at least ten counts. What it recognizes is unknown. MiXCR was run by TCRdb on the reads, yielding one entry per CDR3 protein. The data contain roughly 150,000 distinct CDR3 sequences, about 20% of them singletons. This CDR3 has 15 amino acids. With 0 bases removed from V and 1 base from J, the gap between germline ends came to 9 bases. Germline V lookup: CDR1 MGHRA, CDR2 YSYEKL. This material consisted of CD8+ T cells from cultured PBMCs, taken from culture after CMV antigen stimulation. The chain links TRBV4-1 to TRBJ2-5; TRBD1 or TRBD2 may be the D gene (5 bases each). The clonotype comes from a human donor in good health (CMV status not recorded). Some clones in this sample may be carry-over from other donors' samples. CDR3 DNA sequence: TGCGCCAGCAGCCAAGATCACGGGGCCCAAGAGACCCAGTACTTC. Its translation: CASSQDHGAQETQYF.